One TCR beta chain is described in this entry. J lost 0 bases, V lost 7 bases, and 8 bases had no gene match. CDR3 length: 16 residues. Germline CDR1 reads MDHEN; CDR2 reads SYDVKM. These data come from a study of shared clonotypes between healthy human individuals. Each PCR replicate from the sorted subsets contained about 180 ng DNA, which is some 31,000 T cell genomes. Here immunoSEQ multiplex PCR was the method, and the copy in TCRdb shows in-frame clones only, minus some. The sample carries 2 million to 2.5 million clones, 85% to 95% recorded once. The material sequenced was naive CD4+ T cells from PBMCs. Subset reported: CD45RA+ positively selected. The sequence was collected from a man aged 18 to 29 in good health. Some clones in this sample may be carry-over from other donors' samples. The chain couples TRBV28 to TRBJ1-3; 8 bases align to TRBD1. In nucleotides, the CDR3 is TGTGCCAGCATCGCGGTGGACAGGGTCTCTGGAAACACCATATATTTT. Amino acid sequence: CASIAVDRVSGNTIYF. The entire variable domain, with the rest obtained from reference TRBV28 and TRBJ1-3, is as follows: DVKVTQSSRYLVKRTGEKVFLECVQDMDHENMFWYRQDPGLGLRLIYFSYDVKMKEKGDIPEGYSVSREKKERFSLILESASTNQTSMYLCASIAVDRVSGNTIYFGEGSWLTVV.